A selection of T cell receptor beta chains follows, all from one sample in a study of cytomegalovirus exposure and HLA in healthy donors. Sequenced by immunoSEQ multiplex PCR; TCRdb stores in-frame clones only, minus some. The repertoire includes about 120,000 clones, about 80% of them detected once, and around 8% sits in the top ten. The sequenced sample was PBMCs. These receptors all come from a female donor in good health and CMV-seropositive. Each CDR3 is given with its conserved first and last residue. D genes are given only for firm matches. Some rows mark clone size as missing; the rest say once, few, many or name a class of expanded clone.

>TRBV2|once|TRBJ2-5|TRBD2
CASRGYSGESQYF
TGTGCCAGCAGGGGTTACAGCGGGGAGTCCCAGTACTTC
>TRBV27|-|TRBJ2-6|TRBD1
CASSLSTGQGLPGANVLTF
TGTGCCAGCAGTTTATCGACGGGACAGGGGCTGCCTGGGGCCAACGTCCTGACTTTC
>TRBV7-8|-|TRBJ2-3|-
CASSFIITDTQYF
TGTGCCAGCAGCTTCATCATCACAGATACGCAGTATTTT
>TRBV29-1|-|TRBJ2-7|-
CSVRLPGHFSYEQYF
TGCAGCGTTCGCCTACCGGGACACTTCTCCTACGAGCAGTACTTC
>TRBV6-5|-|TRBJ2-7|TRBD1
CASSPFFGTAYEQYF
TGTGCCAGCAGTCCCTTCTTCGGGACAGCTTACGAGCAGTACTTC
>TRBV10-3|-|TRBJ2-7|TRBD1
CAISDQQGYEQYF
TGTGCCATCAGTGACCAACAGGGGTACGAGCAGTACTTC
>TRBV2|-|TRBJ2-1|TRBD2
CASSVGGSPGEQFF
TGTGCCAGCAGTGTGGGGGGGTCCCCGGGGGAGCAGTTCTTC
>TRBV19|-|TRBJ1-5|-
CASSMLASNQPQHF
TGTGCCAGTAGTATGTTGGCAAGTAATCAGCCCCAGCATTTT
>TRBV27|-|TRBJ2-5|-
CASSFLRGKSTQYF
TGTGCCAGCAGTTTCCTAAGGGGGAAGTCGACCCAGTACTTC
>TRBV4-1|once|TRBJ2-1|-
CASSPPEEGSYNEQFF
TGCGCCAGCAGCCCCCCGGAGGAGGGATCCTACAATGAGCAGTTCTTC
>TRBV6-1|-|TRBJ1-4|-
CASSENPGTNEKLFF
TGTGCCAGCAGTGAAAACCCAGGAACTAATGAAAAACTGTTTTTT
>TRBV7-3|-|TRBJ2-1|-
CASSINNEQFF
TGTGCCAGCAGCATCAACAATGAGCAGTTCTTC
>TRBV9|once|TRBJ1-1|-
CASSAVLGGTEAFF
TGTGCCAGCAGCGCCGTACTGGGGGGAACTGAAGCTTTCTTT
>TRBV5-8|-|TRBJ1-5|-
CASTKGGYSNQPQHF
TGTGCCAGCACCAAGGGGGGGTATAGCAATCAGCCCCAGCATTTT
>TRBV7-9|few|TRBJ2-7|-
CASSLGTIPSSYEQYF
TGTGCCAGCAGCTTAGGCACGATACCGAGCTCCTACGAGCAGTACTTC
>TRBV5-4|-|TRBJ1-2|-
CASSSDGNYGYTF
TGTGCCAGCAGCTCCGACGGGAATTATGGCTACACCTTC
>TRBV7-3|-|TRBJ2-5|TRBD1
CASSPGTGARGETQYF
TGTGCCAGCAGCCCGGGGACAGGGGCACGGGGAGAGACCCAGTACTTC
>TRBV5-8|few|TRBJ1-2|-
CASSLQGLEGYTF
TGTGCCAGCAGCTTACAGGGTTTGGAGGGCTACACCTTC
>TRBV7-3|-|TRBJ1-6|-
CASSLYVASPLHF
TGTGCCAGCAGCTTATATGTAGCCTCACCCCTCCACTTT
>TRBV7-2|few|TRBJ1-1|-
CASSFTSRGGVSGHF
TGTGCCAGCAGCTTCACGAGTCGGGGAGGGGTGTCGGGGCACTTT
>TRBV27|few|TRBJ1-5|-
CASSLTALNQPQHF
TGTGCCAGCAGTTTGACAGCACTCAATCAGCCCCAGCATTTT
>TRBV15|-|TRBJ2-1|TRBD2
CATGLAVYNEQFF
TGTGCCACCGGGCTAGCGGTCTACAATGAGCAGTTCTTC
>TRBV5-1|-|TRBJ2-5|-
CASSLDSTRQETQYF
TGCGCCAGCAGCTTGGACAGCACCAGACAAGAGACCCAGTACTTC
>TRBV7-8|-|TRBJ1-1|-
CASSPSSTGPIMNTEAFF
TGTGCCAGCAGCCCCTCCTCCACAGGGCCCATCATGAACACTGAAGCTTTCTTT
>TRBV6-1|-|TRBJ2-2|-
CASSWATGELFF
TGTGCCAGCAGTTGGGCGACCGGGGAGCTGTTTTTT
>TRBV27|-|TRBJ1-4|-
CASSHGEDREKLFF
TGTGCCAGCAGTCACGGGGAGGACCGAGAAAAACTGTTTTTT
>TRBV5-1|-|TRBJ1-4|-
CASSFSASGEKLFF
TGCGCCAGCAGCTTCTCAGCGAGCGGGGAAAAACTGTTTTTT
>TRBV9|-|TRBJ2-2|-
CASSVMTENTGELFF
TGTGCCAGCAGCGTAATGACAGAGAACACCGGGGAGCTGTTTTTT
>TRBV7-9|-|TRBJ1-1|TRBD1
CASSLSGTGPSEAFF
TGTGCCAGCAGCTTATCGGGGACAGGGCCTTCTGAAGCTTTCTTT
>TRBV2|-|TRBJ2-3|TRBD2
CASSSSGGADTQYF
TGTGCCAGCAGCTCTAGCGGGGGGGCCGATACGCAGTATTTT
>TRBV6-5|-|TRBJ2-3|-
CASSSRQAYTDTQYF
TGTGCCAGCAGTTCCCGACAGGCGTACACAGATACGCAGTATTTT
>TRBV19|-|TRBJ1-1|TRBD1
CASSIQGAGRFTEAFF
TGTGCCAGTAGTATTCAGGGGGCAGGGAGATTCACTGAAGCTTTCTTT
>TRBV18|-|TRBJ2-5|TRBD1
CASSLGQGETETQYF
TGTGCCAGCTCACTCGGACAGGGGGAAACGGAGACCCAGTACTTC
>TRBV5-4|-|TRBJ1-1|-
CASSLDPQGLNTEAFF
TGTGCCAGCAGCTTGGACCCACAGGGCTTGAACACTGAAGCTTTCTTT
>TRBV7-2|-|TRBJ2-1|-
CASSSLRRGGQGQSNEQFF
TGTGCCAGCAGCTCGCTCAGGAGGGGGGGCCAGGGGCAGTCCAATGAGCAGTTCTTC
>TRBV30|-|TRBJ1-5|-
CAWALSGLQPQHF
TGTGCCTGGGCGCTTTCTGGGCTTCAGCCCCAGCATTTT
>TRBV5-1|-|TRBJ2-5|TRBD1
CASSFRRPRTGRTLETQYF
TGCGCCAGCAGCTTCCGTCGTCCCCGGACAGGGAGGACCCTAGAGACCCAGTACTTC
>TRBV10-3|-|TRBJ2-4|TRBD1
CAIRRDRGDIQYF
TGTGCCATCAGACGGGACAGGGGGGACATTCAGTACTTC
>TRBV6-6|few|TRBJ2-3|-
CASSYRSPTTDTQYF
TGTGCCAGCAGTTACAGGAGCCCCACCACAGATACGCAGTATTTT
>TRBV28|-|TRBJ2-1|-
CASSLGGSGSYNEQFF
TGTGCCAGCAGTTTGGGAGGTTCTGGCTCCTACAATGAGCAGTTCTTC
>TRBV7-3|-|TRBJ2-7|TRBD2
CASSLSGGSYEQYF
TGTGCCAGCAGCTTATCGGGGGGCTCCTACGAGCAGTACTTC
>TRBV7-2|once|TRBJ2-5|TRBD2
CASSHNSGGVIQETQYF
TGTGCCAGCAGCCATAATAGCGGGGGGGTCATCCAAGAGACCCAGTACTTC
>TRBV7-3|-|TRBJ1-2|TRBD1
CASSPNPGQGSGYTF
TGTGCCAGCAGCCCCAATCCGGGACAGGGGAGTGGCTACACCTTC
>TRBV6-1|once|TRBJ2-5|-
CATSSLRGTQETQYF
TGTGCCACCAGTTCCCTGCGGGGTACTCAAGAGACCCAGTACTTC
>TRBV6-1|once|TRBJ1-5|-
CASSESQPQHF
TGTGCCAGCAGTGAAAGCCAGCCCCAGCATTTT
>TRBV6-1|-|TRBJ2-3|-
CASSGQDPTDTQYF
TGTGCCAGCAGTGGGCAGGATCCCACAGATACGCAGTATTTT